One TCR beta chain is described in this entry. Its antigen is unknown. These donors were members of the approximately 120-subject validation cohort, a group separate from the roughly 670-subject first cohort. This sample is drawn from a study of cytomegalovirus exposure and HLA in healthy donors. V lost 7 bases to trimming and J lost 5 bases; unmatched junction nucleotides: 10. CDR3 length equals 15 residues. The V gene's germline CDR1 is SGHRS and CDR2 YFSETQ. Study results and limitations: Using the classifier, cytomegalovirus status was reportedly diagnosed with high specificity and sensitivity. TCR beta chains numbering about 160 were designated cytomegalovirus-associated. According to a subsequent analysis, TCR clusters from the first cohort were inclined to appear together in the roughly 120 validation repertoires.

Clones were read by immunoSEQ multiplex PCR, and TCRdb kept only the in-frame ones, dropping some. The sample includes roughly 300,000 clones, 80% to 90% seen only once; the top ten take 0.75% to 0.85%. The specimen sequenced was PBMCs. V gene TRBV5-1 combines with J gene TRBJ2-3; 10 nucleotides align to TRBD2. The clonotype comes from a young woman in good health and CMV-seronegative. CDR3 loop: CASASLAGVGDTQYF. The CDR3 DNA reads as TGCGCCAGCGCCTCCCTAGCGGGAGTCGGAGATACGCAGTATTTT.